The 13 T cell receptor beta chains below all came from one sample that was sequenced in a study of cytomegalovirus exposure and HLA in healthy donors. The primer mix had 60 Vbeta and 13 Jbeta primers. The data were produced by immunoSEQ multiplex PCR, yet TCRdb's version contains in-frame clones alone and is incomplete. This repertoire shows approximately 220,000 clones, 80% to 90% found once; its top ten account for approximately 2.9%. The source material was PBMCs. These receptor sequences come from a man younger than 45 in good health and CMV-seronegative.

This clone has a single count. The CDR3 DNA follows: TGTGCCAGCAGTCCGACGACAGGGATGGGGAGCGAGCAGTACTTC. Its translation is CASSPTTGMGSEQYF. The gene calls are TRBV28 and TRBJ2-7; 7 bases are a match to TRBD1. V shed 5 bases and J 6 bases; nucleotides not matched to a gene: 13. CDR1 and CDR2 (germline): MDHEN, SYDVKM. The CDR3 is 15 amino acids.

The V call is TRBV6-1, the J call TRBJ2-1, with 9 bases that match TRBD2. V shed 1 base, J shed 4 bases, and the junction held 5 bases outside the gene matches. The CDR3 runs 16 residues. CDR1 and CDR2 (germline): MNHNS, SASEGT. The CDR3 here is CASSEESGGPYNEQFF. The CDR3 DNA sequence: TGTGCCAGCAGTGAAGAAAGCGGGGGGCCTTACAATGAGCAGTTCTTC.

The chain couples TRBV6-6 to TRBJ2-5; 8 positions match TRBD2. This CDR3 region has 14 residues. Germline V gene data show CDR1 as MNHNY and CDR2 as SVGAGI (reference sequence). V lost 5 bases to trimming and J lost 5 bases; unmatched junction nucleotides: 7. Here the CDR3 reads CASSHREGGETQYF. The CDR3 DNA sequence: TGTGCCAGCAGTCATCGGGAGGGGGGTGAGACCCAGTACTTC.

The chain couples TRBV5-1 to TRBJ2-7; 10 nucleotides align to TRBD2. The CDR3 has 14 residues. The trim removed 0 bases at V and 3 bases at J, leaving 0 bases unmatched. The germline V gene has CDR1 SGHRS and CDR2 YFSETQ. CDR3 region: CASSLASGGYEQYF. The CDR3 DNA reads as TGCGCCAGCAGCTTGGCTAGCGGGGGCTACGAGCAGTACTTC.

DNA of the CDR3: TGTGCCAGCAGTGAGGACAATTTGGGGACCCAGTACTTC. Its protein is CASSEDNLGTQYF. This chain links TRBV25-1 with TRBJ2-5, with D perhaps matching TRBD1 (5 bases). Germline assignment: CDR1 MGHDK and CDR2 SYGVNS. V lost 3 bases to trimming and J lost 7 bases, with 12 bases between them. The CDR3 spans 13 residues.

The chain uses TRBV6-6 and TRBJ1-3, with TRBD1 matching over 7 bases. V lost 3 bases to trimming and J lost 0 bases; unmatched junction nucleotides: 2. CDR1 is MNHNY, CDR2 SVGAGI, per germline (reference sequence). This CDR3 comprises 15 residues. The CDR3 loop is CASSYGQASGNTIYF. The CDR3 coding sequence is TGTGCCAGCAGTTATGGACAGGCCTCTGGAAACACCATATATTTT.

This chain uses TRBV28 with TRBJ1-2; no clear D gene. The CDR3 runs to 13 residues. Deletions cut 6 bases from V and 8 bases from J, with 16 bases between. The germline gives CDR1 MDHEN, CDR2 SYDVKM. The chain's CDR3 is CASSPVFARGYTF. In DNA form, the CDR3 reads TGTGCCAGCAGCCCCGTTTTCGCGCGGGGCTACACCTTC.

About this clone: An end of the junction differs from the germline gene, which may be a read error. The chain combines TRBV10-3 with TRBJ2-7; tentatively, D is TRBD2 (6 bases). In germline, CDR1 is ENHRY, CDR2 SYGVKD. There are 17 residues in the CDR3. CDR3 nucleotide sequence: TGTGCCATCAGTGAGAAGGGGTTAGCGGCCAGCTCCTACGGGCAGTACTTC. Translation gives CAISEKGLAASSYGQYF.

The chain employs TRBV9 and TRBJ2-7; D unclear. CDR1 is SGDLS and CDR2 is YYNGEE in the germline V gene. Trimming stripped 4 bases from V and 1 base from J, with 15 bases between. The CDR3 sequence is 15 residues long. The CDR3 DNA is TGTGCCAGCAGCCCTAACGTCGTTCCATCCTACGAGCAGTACTTC. As protein: CASSPNVVPSYEQYF. The entire variable domain, with the rest obtained from reference TRBV9 and TRBJ2-7, is as follows: DSGVTQTPKHLITATGQRVTLRCSPRSGDLSVYWYQQSLDQGLQFLIQYYNGEERAKGNILERFSAQQFPDLHSELNLSSLELGDSALYFCASSPNVVPSYEQYFGPGTRLTVT.

This clone was recorded only once. The gene calls are TRBV5-4 and TRBJ2-2; 7 positions match TRBD1. Germline V gives CDR1 SGHNT, CDR2 YYREEE (reference sequence). With 4 bases clipped from V and 4 bases from J, the junction kept 4 bases outside the gene matches. The CDR3 is made up of 14 amino acids. The CDR3 bases are TGTGCCAGCAGCCCGGGACAGCCCACCGGGGAGCTGTTTTTT. Protein sequence: CASSPGQPTGELFF.

The chain is built from TRBV5-6 and TRBJ2-3; 9 bases line up with TRBD1. Per germline, CDR1 SGHDT and CDR2 YYEEEE. The CDR3 has 17 residues. J was trimmed by 3 bases and V by 3 bases; bases with no gene match: 11. CDR3: CASSSLSGGQGTDTQYF. The CDR3, as DNA: TGTGCCAGCAGCTCGCTAAGCGGCGGACAGGGGACAGATACGCAGTATTTT. Looking up the rest from reference TRBV5-6 and TRBJ2-3 gives the full variable domain: DAGVTQSPTHLIKTRGQQVTLRCSPKSGHDTVSWYQQALGQGPQFIFQYYEEEERQRGNFPDRFSGHQFPNYSSELNVNALLLGDSALYLCASSSLSGGQGTDTQYFGPGTRLTVL.

The genes are TRBV29-1 and TRBJ1-1, with 9 nucleotides matching TRBD1. After removal of 5 bases from V and 6 bases from J, the junction contained 7 bases not matched to a gene. CDR1 SQVTM and CDR2 ANQGSEA come from the germline V gene. This CDR3 has 13 amino acids. CDR3 DNA sequence: TGCAGCGTTAACAGGGGGCGCGTGGCTGAAGCTTTCTTT. Amino acid sequence: CSVNRGRVAEAFF.

Points on this clone: The DNA is omitted, as the CDR3 cannot be located on it reliably, and the CDR3 follows TCRdb's listing. The chain recombines TRBV6-5 with TRBJ2-2; the D segment call TRBD1 is taken from the table without a DNA check. The CDR3 extends over 15 residues, inclusive of both ends. Germline assignment: CDR1 MNHEY and CDR2 SVGAGI. CDR3 sequence: CASSSSDKATGELFF.